The clone carrying this T cell receptor beta chain was counted only a few times. Its antigen is still unknown. The source of the sample is a study of beta chain features in type 1 diabetes. Sequenced material consisted of expressed TCRB transcripts (all of the isolated RNA was reverse transcribed). An average of about 3.57 million reads was obtained for naive, central memory and regulatory T cell samples. TCRdb's copy holds only in-frame clones and misses some; the assay was immunoSEQ multiplex PCR. The table records approximately 150,000 clones, 13% of them present only once. Findings and limits, study-wide: Shorter TCRB CDR3s, moderately but significantly so, were found in Type 1 diabetes patients in all four CD4+ subsets.

Sequenced material: central memory CD4+ T cells from blood. This receptor was taken from a man in his late teens or twenties with type 1 diabetes.

CDR3 DNA sequence: TGTGCCAGCAGTTACTTAGGTCCGCACGAGCAGTACTTC. It codes for CASSYLGPHEQYF. The chain joins TRBV6-6 to TRBJ2-7, with unresolved D. This CDR3 has 13 residues. Looked up from germline, CDR1 is MNHNY and CDR2 is SVGAGI (reference sequence). Trimming took 1 base from V and 5 from J, leaving 9 bases between them.